This is a list of T cell receptor beta chains from one sample in a study of blood T cell repertoires in COVID-19. Some clones are missing from TCRdb's copy, which holds only in-frame ones; the method was immunoSEQ multiplex PCR. Among about 70,000 clones listed, around 85% were seen once. The sample was peripheral blood. All receptors come from a man aged 35-49 years with COVID-19, enrolled during active disease. Both conserved end residues are part of each CDR3. D genes are given only for firm matches. Clone size appears in some rows only: once, few, many, or a class for an expanded clone.

cdr3_nt,cdr3_aa,clone_size,v_call,d_call,j_call
TGTGCCAGCAGCACCTATAGCTCCTACGAGCAGTACTTC,CASSTYSSYEQYF,NA,TRBV7-9,NA,TRBJ2-7
TGTGCCAGCAGGCCTGGACTAGCGGGGGCCGATACGCAGTATTTT,CASRPGLAGADTQYF,NA,TRBV6-5,TRBD2,TRBJ2-3
TGTGCCAGCAGCCCCAGACAGGGTTCATCGGAGACCCAGTACTTC,CASSPRQGSSETQYF,NA,TRBV7-6,TRBD1,TRBJ2-5
TGTGCCAGCAGCGCAGGAGGGGAGTATTATGGCTACACCTTC,CASSAGGEYYGYTF,NA,TRBV9,NA,TRBJ1-2
TGCGCCAGCAGCCGTACCCAGGGGGCAACTAATGAAAAACTGTTTTTT,CASSRTQGATNEKLFF,NA,TRBV4-1,TRBD1,TRBJ1-4
TGTGCCACGTTGACAGAGAACGACTATGGCTACACCTTC,CATLTENDYGYTF,NA,TRBV28,NA,TRBJ1-2
TGCGCCAGCAGCTTTGGGGGACAGGTTAATGAGCAGTTCTTC,CASSFGGQVNEQFF,NA,TRBV5-1,TRBD1,TRBJ2-1
TGTGCCAGTAACGACAGGGCCGCTGAAGCTTTCTTT,CASNDRAAEAFF,NA,TRBV2,TRBD1,TRBJ1-1
TGTGCCAGCAGTTATAACAGGGGAGATTCACCCCTCCACTTT,CASSYNRGDSPLHF,NA,TRBV6-5,TRBD1,TRBJ1-6
TGTGCCAGCAGCCAAGATGGGCTAGCGGGGGACGGTGAGCAGTTCTTC,CASSQDGLAGDGEQFF,NA,TRBV4-2,TRBD2,TRBJ2-1
TGTGCCAGCAGCTTATGGGACAGGTCCTACGAGCAGTACTTC,CASSLWDRSYEQYF,NA,TRBV11-2,TRBD1,TRBJ2-7
TGTGCCAGCTCACTCCTAGTGAGAGATACGCAGTATTTT,CASSLLVRDTQYF,NA,TRBV18,NA,TRBJ2-3
TGCGCCAGCAGCCAACAAGCGGTTCAAGAGACCCAGTACTTC,CASSQQAVQETQYF,NA,TRBV4-1,NA,TRBJ2-5
TGTGCCAGTAGCGAACGGAGTCTCGGGGAAAAACTGTTTTTT,CASSERSLGEKLFF,NA,TRBV19,NA,TRBJ1-4
TGTGCCTGGAGCCCCGACAGGAACTATGGCTACACCTTC,CAWSPDRNYGYTF,once,TRBV30,NA,TRBJ1-2
TGTGCCAGCAGTTGGACAGGGGATGGCAATCAGCCCCAGCATTTT,CASSWTGDGNQPQHF,NA,TRBV27,TRBD1,TRBJ1-5
TGTGCCAGTAGGGATGGACAGGGACACACTGAAGCTTTCTTT,CASRDGQGHTEAFF,NA,TRBV19,TRBD1,TRBJ1-1
TGTGCCAGCAGTGCCGAGGGGGCGTTCTCGGGGGAGCTGTTTTTT,CASSAEGAFSGELFF,NA,TRBV28,TRBD1,TRBJ2-2
TGTGCCAGCAGTTGCGGAGGGCGCAATCGAGGAAACACCATATATTTT,CASSCGGRNRGNTIYF,NA,TRBV21-1,NA,TRBJ1-3
TGTGCCAGCAGCGTAGGACCCGCGGGAGTTCAAGAGACCCAGTACTTC,CASSVGPAGVQETQYF,NA,TRBV9,TRBD2,TRBJ2-5
TGTGCCAGCAGTGCGACAGATGCAACTAATGAAAAACTGTTTTTT,CASSATDATNEKLFF,few,TRBV28,NA,TRBJ1-4
TGTGCCAGCAGCCAAGGAGGAGATCCTGCGACAGAGACCCAGTACTTC,CASSQGGDPATETQYF,few,TRBV4-2,NA,TRBJ2-5
TGCGCCAGCAGTCAGCCGCCCGGGACATTCCCTCTCGAGCAGTACTTC,CASSQPPGTFPLEQYF,NA,TRBV23-1,NA,TRBJ2-7
TGTGCCAGCAGGTGGGGGGGCTCCTATAATTCACCCCTCCACTTT,CASRWGGSYNSPLHF,NA,TRBV6-5,NA,TRBJ1-6
TGTGCCAGCAGTGAGTGGGACACTGGAAACACCATATATTTT,CASSEWDTGNTIYF,once,TRBV2,NA,TRBJ1-3
TGCGCCAGCAGCACTCAAGTGAACACTGAAGCTTTCTTT,CASSTQVNTEAFF,NA,TRBV5-1,NA,TRBJ1-1